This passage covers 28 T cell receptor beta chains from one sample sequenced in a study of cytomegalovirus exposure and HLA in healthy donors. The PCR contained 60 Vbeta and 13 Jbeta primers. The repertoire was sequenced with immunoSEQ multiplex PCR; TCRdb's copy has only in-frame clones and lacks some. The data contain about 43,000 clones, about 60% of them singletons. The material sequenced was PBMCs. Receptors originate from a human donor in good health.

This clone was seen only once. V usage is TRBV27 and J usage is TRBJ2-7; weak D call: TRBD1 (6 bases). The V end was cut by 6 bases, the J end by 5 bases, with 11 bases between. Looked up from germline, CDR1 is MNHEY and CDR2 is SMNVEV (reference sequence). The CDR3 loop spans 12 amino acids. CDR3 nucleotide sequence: TGTGCCAGCAGCGCAGGGGCCCACGAGCAGTACTTC. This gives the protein CASSAGAHEQYF.

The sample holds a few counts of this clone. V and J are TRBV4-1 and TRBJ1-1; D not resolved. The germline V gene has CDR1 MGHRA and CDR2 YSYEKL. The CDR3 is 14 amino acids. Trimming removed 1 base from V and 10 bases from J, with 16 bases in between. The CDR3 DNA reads TGCGCCAGCAGCCAAGGGTCCCGGGAAGTGGTAGCTTTCTTT. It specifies CASSQGSREVVAFF.

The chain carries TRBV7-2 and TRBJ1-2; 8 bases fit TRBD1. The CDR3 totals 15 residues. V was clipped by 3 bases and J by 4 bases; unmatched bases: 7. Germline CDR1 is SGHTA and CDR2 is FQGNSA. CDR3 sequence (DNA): TGTGCCAGCAGCTTCGGGACAGGCATCCCCTATGGCTACACCTTC. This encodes CASSFGTGIPYGYTF. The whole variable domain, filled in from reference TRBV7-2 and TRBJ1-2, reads GAGVSQSPSNKVTEKGKDVELRCDPISGHTALYWYRQSLGQGLEFLIYFQGNSAPDKSGLPSDRFSAERTGGSVSTLTIQRTQQEDSAVYLCASSFGTGIPYGYTFGSGTRLTVV.

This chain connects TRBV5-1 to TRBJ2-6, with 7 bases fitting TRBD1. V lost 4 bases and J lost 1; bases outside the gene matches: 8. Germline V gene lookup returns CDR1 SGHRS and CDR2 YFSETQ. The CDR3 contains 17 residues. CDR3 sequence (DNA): TGCGCCAGCAGCCCGGAAACAGGGGAGTCTGGGGCCAACGTCCTGACTTTC. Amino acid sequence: CASSPETGESGANVLTF.

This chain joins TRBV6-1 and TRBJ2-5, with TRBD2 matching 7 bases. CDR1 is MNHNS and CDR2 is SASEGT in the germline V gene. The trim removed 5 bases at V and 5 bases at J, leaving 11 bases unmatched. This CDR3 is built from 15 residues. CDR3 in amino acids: CASSLGRGRGETQYF. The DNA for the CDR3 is TGTGCCAGCAGTCTGGGGCGGGGGAGAGGGGAGACCCAGTACTTC.

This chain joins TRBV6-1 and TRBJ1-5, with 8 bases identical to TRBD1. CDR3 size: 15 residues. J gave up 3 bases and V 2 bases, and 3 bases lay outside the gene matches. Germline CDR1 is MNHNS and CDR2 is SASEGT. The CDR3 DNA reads TGTGCCAGCAGTGAACTGGACAGGGCCAATCAGCCCCAGCATTTT. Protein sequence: CASSELDRANQPQHF.

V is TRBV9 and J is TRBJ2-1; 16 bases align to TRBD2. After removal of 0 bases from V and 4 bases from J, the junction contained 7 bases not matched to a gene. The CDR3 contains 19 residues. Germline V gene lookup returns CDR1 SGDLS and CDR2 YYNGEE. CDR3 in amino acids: CASSVATGTSGGAYNEQFF. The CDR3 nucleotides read TGTGCCAGCAGCGTAGCTACAGGGACTAGCGGGGGGGCGTACAATGAGCAGTTCTTC.

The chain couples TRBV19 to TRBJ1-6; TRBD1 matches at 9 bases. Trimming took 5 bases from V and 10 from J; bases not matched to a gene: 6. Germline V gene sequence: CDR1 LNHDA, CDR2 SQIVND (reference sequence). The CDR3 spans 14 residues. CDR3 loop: CASSLQGAQSPLHF. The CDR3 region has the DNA TGTGCCAGTAGTCTACAGGGGGCTCAGTCACCCCTCCACTTT.

The CDR3 spells CASSLRGNGYTF. The CDR3 DNA follows: TGTGCCAGCAGCTTACGGGGAAATGGCTACACCTTC. V gene TRBV7-2 combines with J gene TRBJ1-2; D call uncertain. Per germline, CDR1 SGHTA and CDR2 FQGNSA. V was trimmed by 2 bases and J by 6 bases, leaving 7 bases between them. The CDR3 consists of 12 residues.

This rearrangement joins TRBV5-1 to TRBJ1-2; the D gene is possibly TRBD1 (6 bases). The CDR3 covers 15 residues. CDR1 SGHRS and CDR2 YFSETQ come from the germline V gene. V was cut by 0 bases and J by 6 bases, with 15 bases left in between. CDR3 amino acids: CASSLAWSRGDGYTF. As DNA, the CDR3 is TGCGCCAGCAGCTTGGCCTGGAGCAGGGGCGATGGCTACACCTTC.

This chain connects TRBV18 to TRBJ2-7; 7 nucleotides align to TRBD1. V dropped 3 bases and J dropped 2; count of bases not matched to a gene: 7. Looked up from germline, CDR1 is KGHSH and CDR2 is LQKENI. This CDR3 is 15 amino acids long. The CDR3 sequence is CASSPGAGGTYEQYF. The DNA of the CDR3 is TGTGCCAGCTCACCCGGGGCAGGGGGTACCTACGAGCAGTACTTC.

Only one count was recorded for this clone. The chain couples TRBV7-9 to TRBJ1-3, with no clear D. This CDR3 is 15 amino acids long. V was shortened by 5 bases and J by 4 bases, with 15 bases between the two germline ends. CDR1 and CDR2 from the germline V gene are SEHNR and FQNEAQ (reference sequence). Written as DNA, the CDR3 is TGTGCCAGCAGCCGACATCGTACAGTAGGAAACACCATATATTTT. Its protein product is CASSRHRTVGNTIYF.

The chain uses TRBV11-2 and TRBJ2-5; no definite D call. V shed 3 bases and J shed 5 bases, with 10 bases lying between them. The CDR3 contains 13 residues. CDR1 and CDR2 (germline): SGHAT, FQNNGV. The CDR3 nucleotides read TGTGCCAGCAGCTTCTCCTATGTCGAGACCCAGTACTTC. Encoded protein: CASSFSYVETQYF.

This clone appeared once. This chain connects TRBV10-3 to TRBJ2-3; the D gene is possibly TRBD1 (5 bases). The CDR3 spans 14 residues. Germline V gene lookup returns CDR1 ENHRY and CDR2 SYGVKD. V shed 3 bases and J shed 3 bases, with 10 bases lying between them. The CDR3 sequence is CAISDPRTTDTQYF. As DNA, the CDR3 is TGTGCCATCAGTGACCCCCGGACAACAGATACGCAGTATTTT.

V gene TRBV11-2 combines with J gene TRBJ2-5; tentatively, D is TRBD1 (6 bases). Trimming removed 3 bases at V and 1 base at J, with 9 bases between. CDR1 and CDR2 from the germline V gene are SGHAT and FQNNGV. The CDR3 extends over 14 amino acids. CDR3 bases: TGTGCCAGCAGCTTTGGACAGTTCCAAGAGACCCAGTACTTC. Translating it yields CASSFGQFQETQYF.

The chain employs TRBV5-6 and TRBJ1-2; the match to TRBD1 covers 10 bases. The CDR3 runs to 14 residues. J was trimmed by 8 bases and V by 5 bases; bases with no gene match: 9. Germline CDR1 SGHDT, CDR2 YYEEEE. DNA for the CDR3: TGTGCCAGCAGGAAGACAGGGGGCTTGGAGGGCTACACCTTC. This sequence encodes CASRKTGGLEGYTF. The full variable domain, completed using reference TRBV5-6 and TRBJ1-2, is DAGVTQSPTHLIKTRGQQVTLRCSPKSGHDTVSWYQQALGQGPQFIFQYYEEEERQRGNFPDRFSGHQFPNYSSELNVNALLLGDSALYLCASRKTGGLEGYTFGSGTRLTVV.

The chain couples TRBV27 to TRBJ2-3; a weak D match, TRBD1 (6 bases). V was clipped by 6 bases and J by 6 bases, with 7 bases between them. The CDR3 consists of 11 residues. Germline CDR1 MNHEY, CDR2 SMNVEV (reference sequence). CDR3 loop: CASRRGDTQYF. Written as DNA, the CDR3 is TGTGCCAGCAGGAGGGGGGATACGCAGTATTTT.

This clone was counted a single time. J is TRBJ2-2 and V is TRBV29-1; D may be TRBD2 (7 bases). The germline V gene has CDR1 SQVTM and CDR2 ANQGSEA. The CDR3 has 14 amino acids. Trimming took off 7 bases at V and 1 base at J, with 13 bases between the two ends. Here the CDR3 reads CSAAGGLNTGELFF. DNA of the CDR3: TGCAGCGCCGCCGGGGGGCTGAACACCGGGGAGCTGTTTTTT.

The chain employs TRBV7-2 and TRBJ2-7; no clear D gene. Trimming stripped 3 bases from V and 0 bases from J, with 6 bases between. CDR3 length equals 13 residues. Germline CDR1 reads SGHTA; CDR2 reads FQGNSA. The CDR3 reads CASSFLFSYEQYF. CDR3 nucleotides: TGTGCCAGCAGCTTTCTATTCTCCTACGAGCAGTACTTC.

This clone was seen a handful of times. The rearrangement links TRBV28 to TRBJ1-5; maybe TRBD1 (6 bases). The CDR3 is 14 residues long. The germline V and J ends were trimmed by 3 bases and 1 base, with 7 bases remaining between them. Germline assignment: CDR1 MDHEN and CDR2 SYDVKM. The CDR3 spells CASSFGGSNQPQHF. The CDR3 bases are TGTGCCAGCAGTTTTGGGGGCAGCAATCAGCCCCAGCATTTT.

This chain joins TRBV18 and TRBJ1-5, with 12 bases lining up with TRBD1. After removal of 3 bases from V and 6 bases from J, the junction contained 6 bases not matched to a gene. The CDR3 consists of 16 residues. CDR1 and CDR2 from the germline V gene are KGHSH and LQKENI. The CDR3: CASSPFGTGGPQPQHF. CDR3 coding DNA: TGTGCCAGCTCACCTTTCGGGACAGGGGGCCCTCAGCCCCAGCATTTT. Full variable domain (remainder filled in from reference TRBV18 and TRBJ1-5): NAGVMQNPRHLVRRRGQEARLRCSPMKGHSHVYWYRQLPEEGLKFMVYLQKENIIDESGMPKERFSAEFPKEGPSILRIQQVVRGDSAAYFCASSPFGTGGPQPQHFGDGTRLSIL.

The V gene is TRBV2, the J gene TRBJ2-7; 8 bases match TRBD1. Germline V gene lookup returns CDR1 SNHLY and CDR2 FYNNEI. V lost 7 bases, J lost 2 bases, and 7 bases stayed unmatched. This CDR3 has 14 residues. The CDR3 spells CASNLQGQAYEQYF. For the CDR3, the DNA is TGTGCCAGCAACCTTCAGGGACAGGCCTACGAGCAGTACTTC.

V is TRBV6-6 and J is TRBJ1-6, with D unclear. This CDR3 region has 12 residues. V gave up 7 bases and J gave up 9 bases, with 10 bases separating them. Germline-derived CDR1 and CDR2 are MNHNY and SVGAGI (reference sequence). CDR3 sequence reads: CASTSTGSPLHF. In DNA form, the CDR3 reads TGTGCCAGCACCTCCACGGGTTCACCCCTCCACTTT.

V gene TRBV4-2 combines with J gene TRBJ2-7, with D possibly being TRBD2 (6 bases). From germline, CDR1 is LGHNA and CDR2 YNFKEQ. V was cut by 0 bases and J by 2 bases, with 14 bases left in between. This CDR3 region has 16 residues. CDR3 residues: CASSQDTAGRAYEQYF. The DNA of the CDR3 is TGTGCCAGCAGCCAAGATACAGCGGGCAGAGCCTACGAGCAGTACTTC.

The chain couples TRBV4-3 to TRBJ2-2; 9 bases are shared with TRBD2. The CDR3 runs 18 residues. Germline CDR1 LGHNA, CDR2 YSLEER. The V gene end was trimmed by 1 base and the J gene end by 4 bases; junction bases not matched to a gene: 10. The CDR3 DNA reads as TGCGCCAGCAGCCAAGGGGGGATTTTGCGGGGGGGCACCGGGGAGCTGTTTTTT. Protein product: CASSQGGILRGGTGELFF.

CDR3 sequence reads: CASSVGAVYQPQHF. The CDR3 DNA reads as TGTGCCAGCAGCGTAGGGGCAGTATATCAGCCCCAGCATTTT. The chain uses TRBV9 and TRBJ1-5; no firm D call. There are 14 residues in the CDR3. Trimming cost V 0 bases and J 5 bases, with 9 bases left between them. From germline, CDR1 is SGDLS and CDR2 YYNGEE.

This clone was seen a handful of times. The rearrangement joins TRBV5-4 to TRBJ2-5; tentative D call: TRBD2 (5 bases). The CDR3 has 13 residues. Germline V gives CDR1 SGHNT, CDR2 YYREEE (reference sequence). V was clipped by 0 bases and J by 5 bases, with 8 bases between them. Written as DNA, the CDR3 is TGTGCCAGCAGCTTGGCCCAGCGGGAGACCCAGTACTTC. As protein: CASSLAQRETQYF.

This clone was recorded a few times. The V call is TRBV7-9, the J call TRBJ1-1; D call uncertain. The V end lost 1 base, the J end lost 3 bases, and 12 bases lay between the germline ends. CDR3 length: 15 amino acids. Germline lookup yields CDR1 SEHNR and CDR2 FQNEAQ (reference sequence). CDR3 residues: CASSLEVLADTEAFF. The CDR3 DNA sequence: TGTGCCAGCAGCTTAGAAGTCTTGGCGGACACTGAAGCTTTCTTT.